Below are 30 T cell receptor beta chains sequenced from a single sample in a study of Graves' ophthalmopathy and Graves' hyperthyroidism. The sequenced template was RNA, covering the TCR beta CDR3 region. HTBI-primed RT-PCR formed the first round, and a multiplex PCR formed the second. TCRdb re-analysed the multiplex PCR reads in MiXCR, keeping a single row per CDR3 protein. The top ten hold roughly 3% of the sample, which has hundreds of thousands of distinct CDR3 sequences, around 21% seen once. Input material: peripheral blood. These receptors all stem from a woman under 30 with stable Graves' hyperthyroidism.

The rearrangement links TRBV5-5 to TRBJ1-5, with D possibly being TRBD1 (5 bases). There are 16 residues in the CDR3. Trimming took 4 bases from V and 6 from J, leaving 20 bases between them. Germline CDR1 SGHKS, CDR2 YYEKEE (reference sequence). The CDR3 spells CASSTRVIGDSQPQHF. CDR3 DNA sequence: TGTGCCAGCAGCACGAGGGTTATAGGGGATAGTCAGCCCCAGCATTTT.

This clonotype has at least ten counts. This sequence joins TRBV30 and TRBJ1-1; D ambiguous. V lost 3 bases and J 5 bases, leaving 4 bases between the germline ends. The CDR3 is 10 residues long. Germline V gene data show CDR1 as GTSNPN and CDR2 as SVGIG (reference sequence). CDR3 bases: TGTGCCTGGAGCTCGACTGAAGCTTTCTTT. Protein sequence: CAWSSTEAFF.

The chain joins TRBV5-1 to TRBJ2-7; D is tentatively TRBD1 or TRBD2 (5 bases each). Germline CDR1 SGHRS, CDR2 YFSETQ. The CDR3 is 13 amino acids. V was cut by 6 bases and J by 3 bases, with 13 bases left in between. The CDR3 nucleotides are TGCGCCAGCAATCAGGGACCCAACTACGAGCAGTACTTC. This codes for CASNQGPNYEQYF.

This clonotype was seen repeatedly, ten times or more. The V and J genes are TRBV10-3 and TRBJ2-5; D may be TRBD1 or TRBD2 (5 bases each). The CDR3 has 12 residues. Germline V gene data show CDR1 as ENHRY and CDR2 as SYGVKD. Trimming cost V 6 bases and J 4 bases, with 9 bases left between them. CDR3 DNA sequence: TGTGCCATCAGGGGGGACGGAGAGACCCAGTACTTC. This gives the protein CAIRGDGETQYF.

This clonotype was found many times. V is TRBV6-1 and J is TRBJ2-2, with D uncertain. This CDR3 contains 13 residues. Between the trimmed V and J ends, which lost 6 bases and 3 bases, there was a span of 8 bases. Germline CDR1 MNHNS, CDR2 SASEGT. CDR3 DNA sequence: TGTGCCAGCAGGGGCAGATACACCGGGGAGCTGTTTTTT. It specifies CASRGRYTGELFF.

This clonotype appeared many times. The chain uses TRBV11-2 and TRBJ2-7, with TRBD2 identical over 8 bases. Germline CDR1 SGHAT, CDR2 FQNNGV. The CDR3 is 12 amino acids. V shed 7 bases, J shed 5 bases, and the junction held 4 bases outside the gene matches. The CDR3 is CASNQREHEQYF. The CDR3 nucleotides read TGTGCCAGCAATCAGCGGGAGCACGAGCAGTACTTC. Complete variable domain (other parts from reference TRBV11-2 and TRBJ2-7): EAGVAQSPRYKIIEKRQSVAFWCNPISGHATLYWYQQILGQGPKLLIQFQNNGVVDDSQLPKDRFSAERLKGVDSTLKIQPAKLEDSAVYLCASNQREHEQYFGPGTRLTVT.

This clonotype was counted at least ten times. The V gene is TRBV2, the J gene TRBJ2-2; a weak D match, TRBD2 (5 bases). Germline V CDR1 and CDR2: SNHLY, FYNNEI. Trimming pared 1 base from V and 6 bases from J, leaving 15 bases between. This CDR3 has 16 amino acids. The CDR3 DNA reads TGTGCCAGCAGTGAAGGACTATGGTCAGGCTCCGGGGAGCTGTTTTTT. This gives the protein CASSEGLWSGSGELFF.

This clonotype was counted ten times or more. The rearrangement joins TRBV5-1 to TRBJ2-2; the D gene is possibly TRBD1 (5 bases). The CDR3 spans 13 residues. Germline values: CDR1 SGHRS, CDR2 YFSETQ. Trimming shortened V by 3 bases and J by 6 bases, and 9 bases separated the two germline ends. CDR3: CASSSQGSGELFF. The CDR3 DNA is TGCGCCAGCAGCTCGCAGGGATCCGGGGAGCTGTTTTTT.

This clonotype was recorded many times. For the CDR3, the DNA is TGCGCCAGCAGCCAAGATTCGGAGGGCCGGTACGAGCAGTACTTC. This codes for CASSQDSEGRYEQYF. The chain links TRBV4-1 to TRBJ2-7; TRBD2 might be the D (6 bases). The germline V and J ends were trimmed by 0 bases and 4 bases, with 13 bases remaining between them. Germline V gives CDR1 MGHRA, CDR2 YSYEKL. The CDR3 is 15 residues long.

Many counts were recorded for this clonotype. As DNA, the CDR3 is TGTGCCAGCAGTTTAGTGGGGCGTACCGTCAACTATGGCTACACCTTC. Amino acid sequence: CASSLVGRTVNYGYTF. V is TRBV27 and J is TRBJ1-2, with D possibly matching TRBD1 (5 bases). V was trimmed by 2 bases and J by 2 bases, leaving 15 bases between them. The CDR3 is 16 amino acids. The germline V gene has CDR1 MNHEY and CDR2 SMNVEV (reference sequence).

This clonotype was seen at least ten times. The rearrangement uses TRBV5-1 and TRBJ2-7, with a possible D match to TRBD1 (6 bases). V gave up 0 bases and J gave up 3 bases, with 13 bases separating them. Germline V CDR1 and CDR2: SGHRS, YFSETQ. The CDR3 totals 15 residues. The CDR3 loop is CASSLDGQYGYEQYF. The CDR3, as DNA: TGCGCCAGCAGCTTGGACGGACAGTATGGCTACGAGCAGTACTTC.

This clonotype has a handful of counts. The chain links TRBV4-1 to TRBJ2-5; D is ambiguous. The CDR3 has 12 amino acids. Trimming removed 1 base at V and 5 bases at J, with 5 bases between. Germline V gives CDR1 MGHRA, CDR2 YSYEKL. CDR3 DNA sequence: TGCGCCAGCAGCCAAGCGGCGGAGACCCAGTACTTC. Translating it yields CASSQAAETQYF.

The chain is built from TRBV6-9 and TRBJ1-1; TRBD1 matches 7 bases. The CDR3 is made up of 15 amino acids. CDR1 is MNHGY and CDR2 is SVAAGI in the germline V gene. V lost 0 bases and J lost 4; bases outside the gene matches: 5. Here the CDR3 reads CASSYSNRGGTEAFF. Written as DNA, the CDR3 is TGTGCCAGCAGTTATTCCAACAGGGGCGGCACTGAAGCTTTCTTT.

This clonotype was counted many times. CDR3 residues: CASSMASNQPQHF. CDR3 bases: TGTGCCAGCAGTATGGCGTCCAATCAGCCCCAGCATTTT. This sequence joins TRBV6-1 and TRBJ1-5; no firm D call. This CDR3 region has 13 residues. The V gene lost 5 bases and the J gene lost 3 bases, with 8 bases spanning the gap. CDR1 is MNHNS, CDR2 SASEGT, per germline.

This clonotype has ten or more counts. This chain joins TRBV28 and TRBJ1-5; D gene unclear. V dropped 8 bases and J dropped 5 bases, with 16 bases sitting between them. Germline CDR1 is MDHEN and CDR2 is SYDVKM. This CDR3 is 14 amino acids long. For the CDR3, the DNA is TGTGCCAGCCGGGGAGCGAGGGCCCATCAGCCCCAGCATTTT. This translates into CASRGARAHQPQHF.

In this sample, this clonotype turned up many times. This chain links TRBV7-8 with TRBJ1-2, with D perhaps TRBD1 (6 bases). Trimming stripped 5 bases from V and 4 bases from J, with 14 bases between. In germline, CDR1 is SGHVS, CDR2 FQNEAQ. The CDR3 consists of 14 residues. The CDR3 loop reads CASSLEDRVYGYTF. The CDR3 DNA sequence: TGTGCCAGCAGCCTAGAGGACAGAGTCTATGGCTACACCTTC.

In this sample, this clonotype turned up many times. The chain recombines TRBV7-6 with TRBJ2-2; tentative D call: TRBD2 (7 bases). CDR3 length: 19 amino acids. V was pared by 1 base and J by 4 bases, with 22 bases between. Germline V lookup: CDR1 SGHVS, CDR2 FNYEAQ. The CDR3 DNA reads TGTGCCAGCAGCTTAGTATCGTCGGCGGGGGCCCGTATCACCGGGGAGCTGTTTTTT. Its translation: CASSLVSSAGARITGELFF.

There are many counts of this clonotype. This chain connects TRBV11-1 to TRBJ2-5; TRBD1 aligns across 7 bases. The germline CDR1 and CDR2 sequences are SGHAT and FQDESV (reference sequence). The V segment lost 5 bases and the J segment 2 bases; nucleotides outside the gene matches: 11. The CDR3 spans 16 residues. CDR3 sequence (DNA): TGTGCCAGCAGCCCGAACCGGGACAGACTTCAAGAGACCCAGTACTTC. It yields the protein CASSPNRDRLQETQYF.

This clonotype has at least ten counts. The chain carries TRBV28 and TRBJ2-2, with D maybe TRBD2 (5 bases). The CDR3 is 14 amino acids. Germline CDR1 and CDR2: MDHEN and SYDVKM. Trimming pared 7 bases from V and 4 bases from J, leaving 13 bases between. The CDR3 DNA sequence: TGTGCCAGCAACGTATTAGCGACCACCGGGGAGCTGTTTTTT. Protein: CASNVLATTGELFF.

The CDR3 DNA reads as TGTGCCAGCAGTGAACTAGGGGGAAGCCAAGAGACCCAGTACTTC. Protein: CASSELGGSQETQYF. This chain joins TRBV6-1 and TRBJ2-5; tentatively, D is TRBD1 (6 bases). Germline V gene data show CDR1 as MNHNS and CDR2 as SASEGT. CDR3 length: 15 amino acids. V lost 2 bases, J lost 1 base, and 11 bases lay in between.

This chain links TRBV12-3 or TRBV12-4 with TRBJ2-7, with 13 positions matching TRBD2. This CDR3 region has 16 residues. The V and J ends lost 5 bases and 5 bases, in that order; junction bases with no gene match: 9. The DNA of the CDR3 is TGTGCCAGCAGTCCCGGGACTAGCGGGAAGTGGAACGAGCAGTACTTC. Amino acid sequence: CASSPGTSGKWNEQYF.

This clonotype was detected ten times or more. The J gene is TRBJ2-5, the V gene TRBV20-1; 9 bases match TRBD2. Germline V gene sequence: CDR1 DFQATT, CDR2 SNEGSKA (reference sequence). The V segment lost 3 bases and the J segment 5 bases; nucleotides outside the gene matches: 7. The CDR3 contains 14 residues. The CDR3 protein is CSASWLAGPETQYF. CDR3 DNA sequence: TGCAGTGCTAGCTGGCTAGCGGGACCTGAGACCCAGTACTTC.

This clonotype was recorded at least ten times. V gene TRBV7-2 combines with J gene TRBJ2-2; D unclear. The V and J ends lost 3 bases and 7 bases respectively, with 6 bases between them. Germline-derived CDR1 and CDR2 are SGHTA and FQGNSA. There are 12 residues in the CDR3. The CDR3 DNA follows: TGTGCCAGCAGCTTCGTGGGCGGGGAGCTGTTTTTT. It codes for CASSFVGGELFF. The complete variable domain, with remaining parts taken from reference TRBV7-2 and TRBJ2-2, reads GAGVSQSPSNKVTEKGKDVELRCDPISGHTALYWYRQSLGQGLEFLIYFQGNSAPDKSGLPSDRFSAERTGGSVSTLTIQRTQQEDSAVYLCASSFVGGELFFGEGSRLTVL.

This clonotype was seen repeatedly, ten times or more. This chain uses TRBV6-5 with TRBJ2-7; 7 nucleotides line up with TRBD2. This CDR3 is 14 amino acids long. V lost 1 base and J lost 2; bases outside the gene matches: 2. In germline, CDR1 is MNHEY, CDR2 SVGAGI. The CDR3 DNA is TGTGCCAGCAGTTACTGGGAGGGCGCCTACGAGCAGTACTTC. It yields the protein CASSYWEGAYEQYF.

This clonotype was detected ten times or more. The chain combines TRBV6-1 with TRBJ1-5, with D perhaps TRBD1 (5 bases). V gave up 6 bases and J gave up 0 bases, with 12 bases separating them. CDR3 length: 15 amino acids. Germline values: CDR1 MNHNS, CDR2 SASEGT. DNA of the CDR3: TGTGCCAGCAGCGTCCGGGGGGATAGCAATCAGCCCCAGCATTTT. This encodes CASSVRGDSNQPQHF.

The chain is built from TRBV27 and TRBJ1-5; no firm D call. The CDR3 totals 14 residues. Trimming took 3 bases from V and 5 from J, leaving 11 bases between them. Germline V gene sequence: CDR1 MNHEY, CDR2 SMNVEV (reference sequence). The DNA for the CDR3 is TGTGCCAGCAGTTTCAGGTATGTGGATCAGCCCCAGCATTTT. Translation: CASSFRYVDQPQHF.

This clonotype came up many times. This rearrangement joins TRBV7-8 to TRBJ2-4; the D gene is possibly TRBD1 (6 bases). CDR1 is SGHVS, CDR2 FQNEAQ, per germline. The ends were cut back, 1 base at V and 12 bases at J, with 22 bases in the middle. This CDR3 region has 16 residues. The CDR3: CASSLGVRRGNPRQYF. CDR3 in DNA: TGTGCCAGCAGCTTAGGGGTCAGAAGGGGGAACCCCCGTCAGTACTTC.

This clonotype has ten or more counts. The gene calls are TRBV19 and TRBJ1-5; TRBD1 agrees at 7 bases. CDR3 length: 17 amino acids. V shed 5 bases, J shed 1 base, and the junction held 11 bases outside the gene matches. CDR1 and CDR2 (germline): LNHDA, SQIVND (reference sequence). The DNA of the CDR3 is TGTGCCAGTAGTCAGTTTCGGGCAGGGGGAAGCAATCAGCCCCAGCATTTT. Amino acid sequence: CASSQFRAGGSNQPQHF.

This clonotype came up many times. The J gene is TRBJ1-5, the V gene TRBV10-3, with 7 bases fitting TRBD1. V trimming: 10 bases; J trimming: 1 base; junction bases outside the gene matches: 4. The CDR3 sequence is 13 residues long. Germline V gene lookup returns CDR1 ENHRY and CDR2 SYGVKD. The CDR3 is CATQQGSNQPQHF. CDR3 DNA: TGTGCCACCCAACAGGGGAGCAATCAGCCCCAGCATTTT.

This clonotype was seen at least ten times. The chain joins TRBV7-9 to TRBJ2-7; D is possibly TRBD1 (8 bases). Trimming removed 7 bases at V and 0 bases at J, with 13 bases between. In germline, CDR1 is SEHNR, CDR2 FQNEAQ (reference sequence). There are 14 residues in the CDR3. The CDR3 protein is CASKQGGNSYEQYF. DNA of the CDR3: TGTGCCAGCAAACAGGGGGGGAACTCCTACGAGCAGTACTTC.